Following are 8 T cell receptor beta chains from one sample sequenced in a study of blood T cell repertoires in COVID-19. This table comes from immunoSEQ multiplex PCR, and its TCRdb copy is limited to in-frame clones, with some not included. The top ten clones hold about 9.4% of a sample with 200,000 or so clones, roughly 80% of them seen once. The sequencing input was peripheral blood. Receptors were obtained from a woman of 80 years or more with acute or convalescent COVID-19.

This chain connects TRBV2 to TRBJ2-7; D is perhaps TRBD2 (5 bases). This CDR3 comprises 14 residues. The germline V and J ends were trimmed by 8 bases and 5 bases, with 19 bases remaining between them. Germline V gene sequence: CDR1 SNHLY, CDR2 FYNNEI. CDR3 loop: CASGRASRADEQYF. The CDR3, as DNA: TGTGCCAGCGGGCGGGCCTCCCGGGCCGACGAGCAGTACTTC.

V usage is TRBV5-1 and J usage is TRBJ2-7; 7 bases align to TRBD2. V dropped 2 bases and J dropped 0; count of bases not matched to a gene: 2. Looked up from germline, CDR1 is SGHRS and CDR2 is YFSETQ. This CDR3 contains 14 residues. As DNA, the CDR3 is TGCGCCAGCAGCTTTGGCGGGGGCTCCTACGAGCAGTACTTC. Translation gives CASSFGGGSYEQYF.

The chain recombines TRBV5-1 with TRBJ2-2; D is uncertain. CDR3 length equals 13 residues. V lost 5 bases and J lost 5, with 10 bases in between. Germline CDR1 and CDR2: SGHRS and YFSETQ. The CDR3 region is CASRIAGTGELFF. The CDR3 DNA follows: TGCGCCAGCAGAATTGCAGGAACCGGGGAGCTGTTTTTT.

This chain uses TRBV29-1 with TRBJ1-4; D is undetermined. CDR3 length: 14 amino acids. The V end was cut by 4 bases, the J end by 8 bases, with 17 bases between. Germline CDR1 and CDR2: SQVTM and ANQGSEA. CDR3 bases: TGCAGCGTTGGAATTACAAGTGGCTCCGAAAAACTGTTTTTT. This sequence encodes CSVGITSGSEKLFF.

This clone occurred once. This chain links TRBV9 with TRBJ1-1, with a possible D match to TRBD1 (5 bases). CDR3 length: 13 residues. The ends were cut back, 0 bases at V and 5 bases at J, with 8 bases in the middle. Looked up from germline, CDR1 is SGDLS and CDR2 is YYNGEE. This CDR3 reads CASSVEGKTEAFF. The CDR3 DNA sequence: TGTGCCAGCAGCGTAGAGGGGAAGACTGAAGCTTTCTTT.

This clone was counted only a few times. The CDR3 sequence: CASAQGTQETQYF. The CDR3 DNA sequence: TGCGCCAGTGCACAGGGGACCCAAGAGACCCAGTACTTC. V gene TRBV5-1 combines with J gene TRBJ2-5, with 7 bases identical to TRBD1. Unmatched junction bases numbered 5, after V lost 8 bases and J lost 1 base. The CDR3 consists of 13 residues. CDR1 and CDR2 (germline): SGHRS, YFSETQ.

The chain employs TRBV5-4 and TRBJ2-7; a weak D match, TRBD1 (6 bases). The CDR3 is made up of 14 amino acids. V lost 0 bases to trimming and J lost 2 bases, with 9 bases between them. CDR1 is SGHNT and CDR2 is YYREEE in the germline V gene (reference sequence). In DNA form, the CDR3 reads TGTGCCAGCAGCTTGGGGGCAGGGGCCTACGAGCAGTACTTC. Its translation is CASSLGAGAYEQYF.

V usage is TRBV6-2 or TRBV6-3 and J usage is TRBJ1-3; D ambiguous. The CDR3 length is 13 residues. The germline V and J ends were trimmed by 2 bases and 6 bases, with 8 bases remaining between them. CDR1 is MNHEY, CDR2 SVGEGT, per germline. The CDR3 DNA follows: TGTGCCAGCAGTTACGGCCGTCCAAACACCATATATTTT. It encodes CASSYGRPNTIYF.